This T cell receptor (beta chain) was identified in a study of T-cell memory formation after mild COVID-19. Study information: Largely donor-specific sequence clusters came from two donors. Overall study results and limits: Later expanders leaned CD4+, whereas clones that contracted between day 15 and 85 were balanced CD4/CD8.

Note on this clonotype: What it recognizes is unknown.

With constant-segment primers, 5'RACE yielded cDNA libraries of TCR alpha and TCR beta that carried sample barcodes and UMIs. TCRdb re-analysed the 5' RACE reads in MiXCR, keeping a single row per CDR3 protein. The repertoire holds 180,000 or so distinct CDR3 sequences, with approximately 10% as singletons. There are 16 residues in the CDR3. Germline V gene data show CDR1 as LNHDA and CDR2 as SQIVND (reference sequence). V dropped 6 bases and J dropped 12; count of bases not matched to a gene: 19. This TCR was recovered from a young man who had mild COVID-19 (a few samples of this study predate the infection). Cell type and time point are not known. Sequenced sample: PBMCs or a T cell subset sorted from them (not recorded which). This chain uses TRBV19 with TRBJ1-1; 10 nucleotides match TRBD1. CDR3 loop: CASSPKGQGFPMWTFF. The CDR3 nucleotides are TGTGCCAGTAGCCCTAAGGGACAGGGGTTTCCGATGTGGACTTTCTTT. Full variable domain (remainder filled in from reference TRBV19 and TRBJ1-1): DGGITQSPKYLFRKEGQNVTLSCEQNLNHDAMYWYRQDPGQGLRLIYYSQIVNDFQKGDIAEGYSVSREKKESFPLTVTSAQKNPTAFYLCASSPKGQGFPMWTFFGQGTRLTVV.